The sample holds one count of the clone carrying this TCR beta chain. Its target is unknown. These data belong to a study of cytotoxic CD8 clonotypes in ibrutinib-treated CLL. Study details: Samples showed on average about 260,000 productive templates and more than 75,000 productive rearrangements.

Using immunoSEQ multiplex PCR, the repertoire was profiled, and TCRdb retains in-frame clones only, with some absent. Seen here are approximately 42,000 clones, 60% to 75% observed once, and the top ten hold roughly 14%. Overall study findings and caveats: Baseline levels of clonality went above those of age-matched healthy donors and moved with circulating CD8+ T-cell counts. At progression, clonality fell back toward baseline after rising at ibrutinib response.

Losses at the gene ends were 1 base for V and 0 bases for J; bases not matched to a gene: 1. The CDR3 is made up of 16 amino acids. Germline V gene lookup returns CDR1 LNHNV and CDR2 YYDKDF (reference sequence). The J gene is TRBJ2-1, the V gene TRBV15, with TRBD2 identical over 9 bases. Specimen: PBMCs, collected after 12 months of ibrutinib treatment. The sequence was obtained from a human donor with chronic lymphocytic leukemia. The chain's CDR3 is CATSRVSGGSYNEQFF. The CDR3 nucleotides are TGTGCCACCAGCAGAGTTAGCGGGGGCTCCTACAATGAGCAGTTCTTC.